This entry is about one T cell receptor beta chain. There is no known antigen for this receptor. No base quality information exists; no much larger clone differs at one position. The data are from a study of T cell responses to AZD1222 COVID-19 vaccine (dated by TCRdb to the early 2020s). Describing the broader study: AZD1222 recipients given second doses at about 4 weeks or at about 12 weeks were pooled, since spike-specific TCR depth and breadth were not found to differ between the two schedules. Trial participants were enrolled by age into 18-55, 56-69 and 70-plus year subgroups, with around 150, 28 and 57 TCR-sequenced participants respectively. TCR sequencing covered 233 trial participants: roughly 200 given two doses of AZD1222 and approximately 25 given two doses of MenACWY control vaccine.

The CDR3 regions of human TCRbeta chains were subjected to immunosequencing. On the study's bioinformatics: TCRs in the repertoires were matched against a reference library of SARS-CoV-2-specific TCRs that had been generated with the MIRA antigen-specificity platform. Breadth was defined as the fraction of unique TCRs that were SARS-CoV-2-associated. Depth was defined as the fraction of total T cells that were SARS-CoV-2-associated. Each spike-specific TCR was assigned to its reactive spike region and to a CD4 or CD8 class using the MIRA data. Log10-transformed breadth and depth values were compared by one-way ANOVA with Sidak's multiple comparisons tests. Not all clones reach the TCRdb copy of this immuneACCESS table, which keeps in-frame sequences only. Checked studies attribute under half of the gap to unresolved V genes and leave the rest unexplained. V and J calls plus clone size are reproduced from that table; the DNA served to infer D and trimming. This sample holds more than 95,000 clones; around 89% were observed only once. The ten largest clones capture 7.5% of the sample.

Findings and caveats that apply to the study as a whole: Reportedly, almost half of the unique spike-specific TCRs recognized epitopes lying outside the regions that are mutated in the B.1.351 and B.1.1.7 variants. No day 14 peak-response samples were available, so repertoires were characterized only after the peak T cell response. Participants were mostly white British, with more females than males. The authors suggested clonal diversity may have been underestimated. In the small 56-69-year group, the increase in depth fell short of significance, most likely because of low power. A significant rise in spike-specific TCR breadth and depth was observed after two AZD1222 doses relative to day 0 and relative to MenACWY recipients. Vaccine-associated CD4 TCRs spanned the whole spike protein, with dominant responses in regions 160-218 and 743-854. Conclusions about previously exposed vaccinees are limited, since just 5 to 7 AZD1222 recipients were seropositive for SARS-CoV-2 at baseline.

In light of the paper, this sample's time point label describes: baseline before first vaccination. The vaccinee samples were drawn from two UK trials, COV001 and COV002, one of which was a single-blind randomized controlled phase 2/3 trial testing AZD1222 (ChAdOx1 nCoV-19) in healthy adults. Trial participant PBMC samples were collected at day 0 and day 28 after the second dose for TCRbeta chain sequencing. V is cut back by 0 bases and J by 4 bases, with 10 bases in the junction unmatched. Per the germline V gene, SGDLS is the CDR1 and YYNGEE is the CDR2. Inclusive of the bounding cysteine and phenylalanine, the CDR3 is 17 residues long. CDR3 DNA only is kept here, 51 bases in frame from base 1.

The material was peripheral blood, obtained on day 0 of AZD1222 vaccination. The chain is encoded by TRBV9 joined to TRBJ2-3; 8 bases in between match TRBD2. The sequence came from an adult in good health. In nucleotide form, the sequence is TGTGCCAGCAGCGTAGCAGGCCCGGGGGGGGCGCCAGATACGCAGTATTTT. It specifies CASSVAGPGGAPDTQYF.